This TCR beta chain was recorded in a study of blood T cell repertoires in COVID-19. Study as a whole: The United States, Italy and Spain were the sources of the acute and convalescent COVID-19 samples. The analysed material was cDNA or gDNA that came from T cells, B-cell-depleted T cells, or PBMCs.

The method was immunoSEQ multiplex PCR; TCRdb's version includes in-frame clones alone and lacks a portion of them. The table shows approximately 210,000 clones, with about 91% occurring only once. CDR3 length equals 14 residues. Trimming shortened V by 0 bases and J by 4 bases, and 10 bases separated the two germline ends. Germline CDR1 GTSNPN, CDR2 SVGIG (reference sequence). This clone showed up just a few times. The sequenced sample was peripheral blood. This clonotype was obtained from a man aged 30 to 39 with acute or convalescent COVID-19. The V call is TRBV30, the J call TRBJ2-4; D uncertain. CDR3 residues: CAWSVPPQKNIQYF. The CDR3 DNA reads as TGTGCCTGGAGTGTACCGCCACAGAAAAACATTCAGTACTTC.